This passage covers 20 T cell receptor beta chains from one sample sequenced in a study of post-analysis software for immune sequencing data. Their cognate antigens are unknown. Study observations and caveats: Roughly five TRBV segments appeared more often in patients than in controls, and TRBV5-6, TRBV5-1 and TRBV20-1 were among these.

Carried by the TCR beta cDNA libraries were unique molecular identifiers. TCRdb used MiXCR to reprocess the PCR reads, holding one entry per CDR3 protein. Of 350,000 to 500,000 distinct CDR3 sequences listed, approximately 42% are singletons. Sequences were obtained from blood. All receptors come from a girl aged 2 to 10 with multiple sclerosis.

The chain couples TRBV24-1 to TRBJ2-1; TRBD2 aligns across 13 bases. The CDR3 has 16 residues. CDR1 and CDR2 from the germline V gene are KGHDR and SFDVKD. J gave up 6 bases and V 3 bases, and 4 bases lay outside the gene matches. The CDR3, as DNA: TGTGCCACCAGTGATACTAGCGGGAGGGCCGTCAATGAGCAGTTCTTC. Its translation: CATSDTSGRAVNEQFF.

This clonotype was counted between two and nine times. V is TRBV10-2 and J is TRBJ2-7; D possibly corresponds to TRBD1 (5 bases). Trimming took 3 bases from V and 3 from J, leaving 9 bases between them. This CDR3 comprises 13 residues. Per germline, CDR1 WSHSY and CDR2 SAAADI. The CDR3 reads CASSEAGFYEQYF. DNA for the CDR3: TGCGCCAGCAGTGAAGCAGGGTTCTACGAGCAGTACTTC.

This chain connects TRBV5-1 to TRBJ2-7; maybe TRBD1 (5 bases). V gave up 6 bases and J gave up 2 bases, with 12 bases separating them. CDR1 is SGHRS and CDR2 is YFSETQ in the germline V gene. The length of the CDR3 is 13 residues. The CDR3 reads CASNEGHTYEQYF. The CDR3 coding sequence is TGCGCCAGCAATGAAGGACACACCTACGAGCAGTACTTC.

The genes are TRBV7-2 and TRBJ2-5; weak D call: TRBD2 (6 bases). Judging by the DNA end, TRBJ2-7 fits better; the J call may be wrong. The V gene's germline CDR1 is SGHTA and CDR2 FQGNSA. There are 16 residues in the CDR3. The CDR3 DNA reads as TGTGCCAGCAGACAATCCTACGCTAGCGATTTATACGAGCAGTACTTC. Amino acids: CASRQSYASDLYEQYF.

The V and J genes are TRBV29-1 and TRBJ2-5; 10 nucleotides line up with TRBD1. TRBJ2-7 explains the end of the DNA better; the J call may be wrong. The germline gives CDR1 SQVTM, CDR2 ANQGSEA. CDR3 size: 13 residues. The CDR3 loop is CSVVRTGGNEQYF. The CDR3 region has the DNA TGCAGCGTTGTGAGGACAGGGGGAAACGAGCAGTACTTC.

This chain joins TRBV25-1 and TRBJ2-1; the D is unclear. The CDR3 has 14 amino acids. Germline V gene lookup returns CDR1 MGHDK and CDR2 SYGVNS. The V and J ends lost 4 bases and 5 bases respectively, with 12 bases between them. Here the CDR3 reads CASSAWTGDNEQFF. CDR3 bases: TGTGCCAGCAGTGCATGGACGGGTGACAATGAGCAGTTCTTC.

The table lists this clonotype with a count of one. This chain links TRBV7-8 with TRBJ2-7; TRBD2 matches 9 bases. V was pared by 0 bases and J by 6 bases, with 6 bases of the junction left unmatched. The CDR3 consists of 15 residues. Per germline, CDR1 SGHVS and CDR2 FQNEAQ. CDR3 in amino acids: CASSLAGGRAGEQYF. As DNA, the CDR3 is TGTGCCAGCAGCTTAGCGGGCGGGAGGGCTGGCGAGCAGTACTTC.

The V gene is TRBV20-1, the J gene TRBJ1-2, with D perhaps TRBD1 (6 bases). The CDR3 sequence is 13 residues long. Per germline, CDR1 DFQATT and CDR2 SNEGSKA (reference sequence). V shed 3 bases and J shed 1 base, with 9 bases lying between them. CDR3 sequence (DNA): TGCAGTGCTAGCCGGACAGATAACTATGGCTACACCTTC. Its protein is CSASRTDNYGYTF.

This clonotype appeared many times. This chain connects TRBV12-3 or TRBV12-4 to TRBJ2-1; 8 nucleotides match TRBD1. The CDR3 totals 15 residues. V shed 5 bases and J 1 base; nucleotides not matched to a gene: 4. CDR3 DNA: TGTGCCAGCAGTCCCCGGACAGGGTCCTACAATGAGCAGTTCTTC. Protein: CASSPRTGSYNEQFF.

This chain uses TRBV25-1 with TRBJ1-4; D perhaps matches TRBD1 (6 bases). CDR1 and CDR2 from the germline V gene are MGHDK and SYGVNS. V was shortened by 4 bases and J by 5 bases, with 17 bases between the two germline ends. This CDR3 has 16 amino acids. The CDR3 coding sequence is TGTGCCAGCAGTGCCCCAGGGGTATGGAGGAATGAAAAACTGTTTTTT. Protein sequence: CASSAPGVWRNEKLFF.

This chain connects TRBV6-5 to TRBJ2-2, with 8 bases matching TRBD1. This CDR3 contains 14 residues. Germline V lookup: CDR1 MNHEY, CDR2 SVGAGI. J lost 3 bases, V lost 6 bases, and 3 bases had no gene match. This CDR3 is CASRRTGYTGELFF. The CDR3 DNA reads as TGTGCCAGCAGGAGGACAGGGTACACCGGGGAGCTGTTTTTT.

This clonotype has only a few counts. This rearrangement joins TRBV15 to TRBJ2-1, with TRBD2 identical over 11 bases. V dropped 0 bases and J dropped 5; count of bases not matched to a gene: 6. Germline CDR1 LNHNV, CDR2 YYDKDF (reference sequence). This CDR3 is 17 amino acids long. DNA of the CDR3: TGTGCCACCAGCAGAGACCGACTAGCGGGGATAGACAATGAGCAGTTCTTC. It codes for CATSRDRLAGIDNEQFF.

V is TRBV5-1 and J is TRBJ2-1, with D tentatively TRBD2 (6 bases). Germline loops: CDR1 SGHRS, CDR2 YFSETQ. The CDR3 covers 15 residues. Trimming stripped 2 bases from V and 8 bases from J, with 17 bases between. CDR3 in DNA: TGCGCCAGCAGCTTAAGATACGCAGGAGGGGATGAGCAGTTCTTC. This sequence encodes CASSLRYAGGDEQFF.

The V call is TRBV2, the J call TRBJ1-1; D is undetermined. Germline V gene lookup returns CDR1 SNHLY and CDR2 FYNNEI. The V gene lost 7 bases and the J gene lost 4 bases, with 19 bases spanning the gap. This CDR3 region has 15 residues. This CDR3 reads CASTTISRDSTEAFF. DNA of the CDR3: TGTGCCAGCACTACCATATCTAGAGACTCCACTGAAGCTTTCTTT.

Here the CDR3 reads CASSESARGYGGFSTDTQYF. The CDR3 DNA is TGTGCCAGCAGTGAATCGGCACGAGGATATGGGGGGTTTAGCACAGATACGCAGTATTTT. The V gene is TRBV25-1, the J gene TRBJ2-3; a possible D gene is TRBD2 (6 bases). CDR3 length equals 20 residues. With 1 base removed from V and 0 bases from J, the gap between germline ends came to 23 bases. Germline CDR1 reads MGHDK; CDR2 reads SYGVNS.

As to this clonotype: Germline is not matched at one junction end, which may reflect a read error. This rearrangement joins TRBV4-3 to TRBJ2-1; no definite D call. The CDR3 consists of 15 residues. Germline V gene sequence: CDR1 LGHNA, CDR2 YSLEER. CDR3 loop: CASGQALVPYNEQFF. In nucleotides, the CDR3 is TGCGCCAGCGGCCAAGCTCTAGTCCCCTACAATGAGCAGTTCTTC.

The V gene is TRBV11-2, the J gene TRBJ1-1; D might be TRBD1 (5 bases). The CDR3 spans 16 residues. Trimming took off 7 bases at V and 1 base at J, with 19 bases between the two ends. Germline lookup yields CDR1 SGHAT and CDR2 FQNNGV. The CDR3 DNA reads as TGTGCCAGCAACTACCGGGGCCGTTTATCGAACACTGAAGCTTTCTTT. It encodes CASNYRGRLSNTEAFF.

The chain combines TRBV6-2 or TRBV6-3 with TRBJ2-3; 7 bases are a match to TRBD1. CDR1 MNHEY and CDR2 SVGEGT come from the germline V gene. After removal of 6 bases from V and 4 bases from J, the junction contained 10 bases not matched to a gene. The CDR3 runs to 15 residues. The CDR3 protein is CASRLHHRGADTQYF. DNA for the CDR3: TGTGCCAGCAGGCTCCATCACAGGGGAGCAGATACGCAGTATTTT.

The J gene is TRBJ2-1, the V gene TRBV20-1; no clear D. Trimming took 6 bases from V and 12 from J, leaving 30 bases between them. In germline, CDR1 is DFQATT, CDR2 SNEGSKA (reference sequence). CDR3 length: 16 amino acids. The CDR3 loop is CSAHGSSPLLEMGQFF. CDR3 DNA: TGCAGTGCCCACGGGTCCAGCCCTCTCCTAGAGATGGGGCAGTTCTTC.

The V and J genes are TRBV20-1 and TRBJ2-1, with TRBD2 matching over 8 bases. After removal of 0 bases from V and 1 base from J, the junction contained 2 bases not matched to a gene. The CDR3 loop spans 15 amino acids. The germline V gene encodes CDR1 DFQATT and CDR2 SNEGSKA (reference sequence). The CDR3 region is CSAREAGESYNEQFF. CDR3 DNA sequence: TGCAGTGCTAGAGAAGCGGGGGAATCCTACAATGAGCAGTTCTTC.